This T cell receptor beta chain originates from a study of T cells in Graves' hyperthyroidism and ophthalmopathy. This CDR3 contains 16 residues. CDR1 and CDR2 (germline): SNHLY, FYNNEI. V was clipped by 10 bases and J by 2 bases; unmatched bases: 13. With a duration under 2 months, the hyperthyroidism was newly diagnosed in patients aged 18 to 65. The source of the PBMCs was 9.5 to 10 ml of fresh peripheral blood. RNA transcripts provided the source from which TCR beta CDR3 regions were amplified. HTBI primers were the set used in a first-round RT-PCR of the TCR CDR3. Each CDR3 protein is one row after TCRdb ran MiXCR on the multiplex PCR reads. The sample yields roughly 400,000 distinct CDR3 sequences, about a sixth seen once. This clonotype was counted ten times or more.

The sample consisted of blood. The receptor's source is a woman aged 18-29 years with Graves' hyperthyroidism that later progressed to Graves' ophthalmopathy. The gene calls are TRBV2 and TRBJ2-1; 8 bases match TRBD2. DNA for the CDR3: TGTGCCATCCAGGCGGTACTAGCGGTCACCTACAATGAGCAGTTCTTC. This sequence encodes CAIQAVLAVTYNEQFF. Full variable domain (rest looked up from reference TRBV2 and TRBJ2-1): EPEVTQTPSHQVTQMGQEVILRCVPISNHLYFYWYRQILGQKVEFLVSFYNNEISEKSEIFDDQFSVERPDGSNFTLKIRSTKLEDSAMYFCAIQAVLAVTYNEQFFGPGTRLTVL.